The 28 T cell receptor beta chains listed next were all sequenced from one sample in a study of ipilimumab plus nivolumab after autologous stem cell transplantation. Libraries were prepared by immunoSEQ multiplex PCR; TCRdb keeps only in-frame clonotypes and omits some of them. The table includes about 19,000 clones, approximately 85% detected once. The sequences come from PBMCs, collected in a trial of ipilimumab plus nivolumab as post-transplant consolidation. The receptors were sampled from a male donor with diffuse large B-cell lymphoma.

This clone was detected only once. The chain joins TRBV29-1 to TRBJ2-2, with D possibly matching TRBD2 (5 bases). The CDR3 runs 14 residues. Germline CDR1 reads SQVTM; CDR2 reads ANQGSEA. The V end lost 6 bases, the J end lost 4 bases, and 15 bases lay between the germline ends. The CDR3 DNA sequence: TGCAGCGTCGAGCGGACGTTGGGCACCGGGGAGCTGTTTTTT. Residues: CSVERTLGTGELFF.

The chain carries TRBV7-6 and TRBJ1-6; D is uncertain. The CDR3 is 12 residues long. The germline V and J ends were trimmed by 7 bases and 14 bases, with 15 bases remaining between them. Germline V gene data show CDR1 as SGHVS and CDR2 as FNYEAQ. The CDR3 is CASTDGGSSLHF. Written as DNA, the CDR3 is TGTGCCAGCACCGACGGTGGATCATCCCTCCACTTT.

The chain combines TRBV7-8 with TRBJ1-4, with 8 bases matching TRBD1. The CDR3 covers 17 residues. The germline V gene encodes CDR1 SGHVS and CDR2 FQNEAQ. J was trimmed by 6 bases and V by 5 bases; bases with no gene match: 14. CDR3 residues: CASSQRRQTGQDEKLFF. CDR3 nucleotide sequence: TGTGCCAGCAGCCAAAGACGGCAGACGGGACAGGATGAAAAACTGTTTTTT. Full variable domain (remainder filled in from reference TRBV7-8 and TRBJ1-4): GAGVSQSPRYKVAKRGQDVALRCDPISGHVSLFWYQQALGQGPEFLTYFQNEAQLDKSGLPSDRFFAERPEGSVSTLKIQRTQQEDSAVYLCASSQRRQTGQDEKLFFGSGTQLSVL.

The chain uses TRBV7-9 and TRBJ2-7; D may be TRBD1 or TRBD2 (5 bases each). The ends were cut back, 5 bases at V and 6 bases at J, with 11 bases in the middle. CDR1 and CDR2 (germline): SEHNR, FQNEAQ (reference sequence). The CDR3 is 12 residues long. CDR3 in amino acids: CASSPDGGEQYF. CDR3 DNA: TGTGCCAGCAGCCCCGATGGGGGCGAGCAGTACTTC.

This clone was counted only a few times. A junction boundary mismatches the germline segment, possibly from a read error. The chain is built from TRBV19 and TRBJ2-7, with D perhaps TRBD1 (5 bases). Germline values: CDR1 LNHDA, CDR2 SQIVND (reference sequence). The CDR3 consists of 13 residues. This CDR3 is CASSRTFSDEQYF. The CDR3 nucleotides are TGTGCCAGTAGTCGGACATTCTCCGACGAGCAGTACTTC.

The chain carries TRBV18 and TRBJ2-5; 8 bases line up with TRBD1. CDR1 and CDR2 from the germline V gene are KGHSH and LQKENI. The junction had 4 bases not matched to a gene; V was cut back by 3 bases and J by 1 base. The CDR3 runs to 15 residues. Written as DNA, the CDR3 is TGTGCCAGCTCACCCCCACAGGGGGGCCAAGAGACCCAGTACTTC. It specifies CASSPPQGGQETQYF.

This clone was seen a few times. CDR3 nucleotides: TGTGCCACCAGCACACCGGGACAATCGGGCTACACCTTC. It is translated as CATSTPGQSGYTF. V and J are TRBV15 and TRBJ1-2; D may be TRBD1 (6 bases). The CDR3 has 13 amino acids. Looked up from germline, CDR1 is LNHNV and CDR2 is YYDKDF (reference sequence). The V end was cut by 4 bases, the J end by 8 bases, with 14 bases between.

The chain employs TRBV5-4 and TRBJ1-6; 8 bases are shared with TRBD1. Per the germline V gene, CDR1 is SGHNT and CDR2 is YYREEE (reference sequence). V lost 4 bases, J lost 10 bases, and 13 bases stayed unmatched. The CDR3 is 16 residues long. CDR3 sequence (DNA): TGTGCCAGCAGCCATAAGACAGGGGCCGACGAATCACCCCTCCACTTT. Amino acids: CASSHKTGADESPLHF.

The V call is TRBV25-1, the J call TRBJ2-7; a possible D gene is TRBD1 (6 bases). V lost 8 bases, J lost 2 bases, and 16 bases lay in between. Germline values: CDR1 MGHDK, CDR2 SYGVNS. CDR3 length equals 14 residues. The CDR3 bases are TGTGCCAGCGGGTGGACAGCCGGCACCTACGAGCAGTACTTC. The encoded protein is CASGWTAGTYEQYF.

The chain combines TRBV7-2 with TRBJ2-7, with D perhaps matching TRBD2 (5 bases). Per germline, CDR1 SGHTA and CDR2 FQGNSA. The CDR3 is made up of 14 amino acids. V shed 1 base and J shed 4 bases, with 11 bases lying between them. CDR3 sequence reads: CASSLGGSGYEQYF. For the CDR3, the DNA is TGTGCCAGCAGCTTAGGTGGGAGTGGGTACGAGCAGTACTTC.

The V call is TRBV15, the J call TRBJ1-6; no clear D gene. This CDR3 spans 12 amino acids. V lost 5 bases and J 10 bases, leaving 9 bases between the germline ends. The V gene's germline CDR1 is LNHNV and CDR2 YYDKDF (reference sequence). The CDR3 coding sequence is TGTGCCACCAGCCCGAGGTACTCACCCCTCCACTTT. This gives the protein CATSPRYSPLHF. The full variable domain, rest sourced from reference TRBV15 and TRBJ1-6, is DAMVIQNPRYQVTQFGKPVTLSCSQTLNHNVMYWYQQKSSQAPKLLFHYYDKDFNNEADTPDNFQSRRPNTSFCFLDIRSPGLGDTAMYLCATSPRYSPLHFGNGTRLTVT.

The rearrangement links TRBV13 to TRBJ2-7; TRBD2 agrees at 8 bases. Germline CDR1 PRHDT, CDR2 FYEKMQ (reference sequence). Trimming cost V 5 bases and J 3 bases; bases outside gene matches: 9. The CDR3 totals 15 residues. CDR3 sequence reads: CASSGAGTSFYEQYF. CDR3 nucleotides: TGTGCCAGCAGCGGTGCCGGGACTAGTTTCTACGAGCAGTACTTC.

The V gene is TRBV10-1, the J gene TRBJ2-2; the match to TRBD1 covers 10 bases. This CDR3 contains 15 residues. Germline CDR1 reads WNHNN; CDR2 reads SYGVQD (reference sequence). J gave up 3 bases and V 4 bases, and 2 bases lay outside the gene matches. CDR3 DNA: TGCGCCAGCAGTGGACAGGGGGCTTACACCGGGGAGCTGTTTTTT. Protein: CASSGQGAYTGELFF.

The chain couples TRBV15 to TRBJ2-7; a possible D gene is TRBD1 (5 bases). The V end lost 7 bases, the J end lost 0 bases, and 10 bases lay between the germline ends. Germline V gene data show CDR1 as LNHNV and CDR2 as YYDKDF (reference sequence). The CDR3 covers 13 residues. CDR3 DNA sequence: TGTGCCACCACAGATGGGGCCTCCTACGAGCAGTACTTC. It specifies CATTDGASYEQYF.

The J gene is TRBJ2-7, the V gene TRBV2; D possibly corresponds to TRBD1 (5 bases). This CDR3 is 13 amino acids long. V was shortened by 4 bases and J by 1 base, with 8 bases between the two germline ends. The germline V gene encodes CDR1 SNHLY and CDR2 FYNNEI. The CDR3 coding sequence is TGTGCCAGCAGTGTGGACATTTCCTACGAGCAGTACTTC. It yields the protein CASSVDISYEQYF.

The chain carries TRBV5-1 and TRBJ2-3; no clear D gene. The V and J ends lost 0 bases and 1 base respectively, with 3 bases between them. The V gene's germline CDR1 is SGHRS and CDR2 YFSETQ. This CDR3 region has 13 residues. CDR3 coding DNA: TGCGCCAGCAGCTTGGAGGGCACAGATACGCAGTATTTT. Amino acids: CASSLEGTDTQYF. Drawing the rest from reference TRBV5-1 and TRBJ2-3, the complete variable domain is KAGVTQTPRYLIKTRGQQVTLSCSPISGHRSVSWYQQTPGQGLQFLFEYFSETQRNKGNFPGRFSGRQFSNSRSEMNVSTLELGDSALYLCASSLEGTDTQYFGPGTRLTVL.

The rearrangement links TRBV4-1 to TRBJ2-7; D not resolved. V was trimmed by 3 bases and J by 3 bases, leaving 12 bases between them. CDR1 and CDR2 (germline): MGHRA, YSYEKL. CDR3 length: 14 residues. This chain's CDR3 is CASSQTRTGYEQYF. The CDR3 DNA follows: TGCGCCAGCAGCCAGACACGGACCGGCTACGAGCAGTACTTC.

The DNA for the CDR3 is TGTGCCAGCAGCCCAGACAGGAGCAATCAGCCCCAGCATTTT. Translated, it gives CASSPDRSNQPQHF. The chain links TRBV6-1 to TRBJ1-5; tentatively, D is TRBD1 (6 bases). V lost 6 bases and J 1 base, leaving 10 bases between the germline ends. Germline V gene sequence: CDR1 MNHNS, CDR2 SASEGT. The CDR3 is 14 residues long.

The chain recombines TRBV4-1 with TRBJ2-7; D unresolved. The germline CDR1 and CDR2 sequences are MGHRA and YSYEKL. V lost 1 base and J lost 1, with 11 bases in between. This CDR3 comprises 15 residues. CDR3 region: CASSQGWAGSYEQYF. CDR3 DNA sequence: TGCGCCAGCAGCCAAGGTTGGGCCGGATCCTACGAGCAGTACTTC.

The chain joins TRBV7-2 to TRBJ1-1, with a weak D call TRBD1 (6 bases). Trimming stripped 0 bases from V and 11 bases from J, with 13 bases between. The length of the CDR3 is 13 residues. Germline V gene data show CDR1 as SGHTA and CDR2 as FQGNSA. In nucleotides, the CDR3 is TGTGCCAGCAGCTTAGCGGGGGGCGTTGGGGCTTTCTTT. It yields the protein CASSLAGGVGAFF.

The CDR3 coding sequence is TGTGCCAGTATATCAGGGGGCGCGGAGAGCTACACCTTC. Protein sequence: CASISGGAESYTF. The chain employs TRBV19 and TRBJ1-2; 8 bases line up with TRBD1. The CDR3 is 13 residues long. Germline assignment: CDR1 LNHDA and CDR2 SQIVND (reference sequence). The V segment lost 7 bases and the J segment 9 bases; nucleotides outside the gene matches: 10. The full variable domain, rest sourced from reference TRBV19 and TRBJ1-2, is DGGITQSPKYLFRKEGQNVTLSCEQNLNHDAMYWYRQDPGQGLRLIYYSQIVNDFQKGDIAEGYSVSREKKESFPLTVTSAQKNPTAFYLCASISGGAESYTFGSGTRLTVV.

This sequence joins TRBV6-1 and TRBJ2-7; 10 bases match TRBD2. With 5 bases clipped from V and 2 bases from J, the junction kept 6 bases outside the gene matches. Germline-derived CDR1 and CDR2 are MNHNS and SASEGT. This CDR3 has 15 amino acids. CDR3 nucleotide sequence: TGTGCCAGCAGTCTAACTAGCGGGGCCACCTACGAGCAGTACTTC. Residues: CASSLTSGATYEQYF.

The CDR3 loop is CASSTVTGAQDGYTF. The CDR3 coding sequence is TGCGCCAGCAGCACCGTGACAGGCGCGCAGGATGGCTACACCTTC. This chain joins TRBV5-1 and TRBJ1-2; perhaps TRBD1 as D (6 bases). Deletions cut 4 bases from V and 6 bases from J, with 19 bases between. Germline assignment: CDR1 SGHRS and CDR2 YFSETQ. This CDR3 spans 15 amino acids.

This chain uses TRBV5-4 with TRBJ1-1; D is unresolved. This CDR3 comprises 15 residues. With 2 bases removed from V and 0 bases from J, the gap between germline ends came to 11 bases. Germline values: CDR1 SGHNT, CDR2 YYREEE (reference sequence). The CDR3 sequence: CASSFGSNMNTEAFF. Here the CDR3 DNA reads TGTGCCAGCAGCTTCGGCAGTAACATGAACACTGAAGCTTTCTTT.

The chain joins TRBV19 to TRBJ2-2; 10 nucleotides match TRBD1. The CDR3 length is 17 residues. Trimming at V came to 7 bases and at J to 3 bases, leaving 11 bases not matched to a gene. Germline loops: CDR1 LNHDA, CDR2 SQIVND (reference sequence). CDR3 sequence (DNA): TGTGCCAGTAACCGCCCTAGGGGGACAGGGGACACCGGGGAGCTGTTTTTT. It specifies CASNRPRGTGDTGELFF.

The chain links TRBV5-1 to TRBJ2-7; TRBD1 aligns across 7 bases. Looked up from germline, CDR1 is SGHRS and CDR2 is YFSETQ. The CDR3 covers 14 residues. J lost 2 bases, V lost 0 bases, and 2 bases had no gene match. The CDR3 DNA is TGCGCCAGCAGCTTGGAGCAGGGGGCCTACGAGCAGTACTTC. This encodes CASSLEQGAYEQYF.

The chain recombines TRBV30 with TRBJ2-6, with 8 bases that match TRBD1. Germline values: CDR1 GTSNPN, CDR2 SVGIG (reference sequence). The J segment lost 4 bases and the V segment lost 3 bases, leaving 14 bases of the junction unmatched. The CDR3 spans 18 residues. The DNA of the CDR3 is TGTGCCTGGAGCGTAGGGAACAGGGGGGTGAGGGGGGCCAACGTCCTGACTTTC. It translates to CAWSVGNRGVRGANVLTF.

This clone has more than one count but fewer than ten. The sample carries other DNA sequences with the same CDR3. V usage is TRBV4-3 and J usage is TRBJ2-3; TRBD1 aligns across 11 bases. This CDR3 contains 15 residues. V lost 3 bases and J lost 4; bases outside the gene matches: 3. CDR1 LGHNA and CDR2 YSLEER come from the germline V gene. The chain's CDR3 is CASSQDRGHADTQYF. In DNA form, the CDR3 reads TGCGCCAGCAGCCAGGACAGGGGGCATGCAGATACGCAGTATTTT.